Following are 15 T cell receptor beta chains from one sample sequenced in a study of Ad26.COV2.S vaccination and SARS-CoV-2 variants. TCRdb keeps only in-frame clones here, not all; method: immunoSEQ multiplex PCR. The sample lists roughly 100,000 clones, about 78% seen once, with 17% in the top ten. The material sequenced was peripheral blood, taken after recovery from COVID-19. All receptors derive from a human donor who had recovered from COVID-19.

The chain carries TRBV12-3 or TRBV12-4 and TRBJ1-2; D call uncertain. The ends were cut back, 1 base at V and 3 bases at J, with 6 bases in the middle. This CDR3 has 13 amino acids. CDR3 DNA sequence: TGTGCCAGCAGTTTAGACAGCGACTATGGCTACACCTTC. This codes for CASSLDSDYGYTF.

The chain uses TRBV5-1 and TRBJ1-1; D call uncertain. V lost 0 bases, J lost 1 base, and 10 bases lay in between. The CDR3 loop spans 15 amino acids. Germline V CDR1 and CDR2: SGHRS, YFSETQ. CDR3 DNA: TGCGCCAGCAGCTTGGCCGGTGCAGGGAACACTGAAGCTTTCTTT. It yields the protein CASSLAGAGNTEAFF.

J is TRBJ2-5 and V is TRBV3-1 (or the pseudogene TRBV3-2), with 8 bases that match TRBD2. J lost 4 bases, V lost 1 base, and 5 bases had no gene match. The CDR3 sequence is 15 residues long. CDR1 and CDR2 (germline): LGHDT, YNNKEL (reference sequence). CDR3 DNA: TGTGCCAGCAGCCAAGTGAGCGGGGGAACAGAGACCCAGTACTTC. This translates into CASSQVSGGTETQYF.

The CDR3 sequence is CASSATGDNEKLFF. DNA of the CDR3: TGTGCCAGCAGTGCGACAGGGGATAATGAAAAACTGTTTTTT. V gene TRBV6-4 combines with J gene TRBJ1-4; TRBD1 matches 8 bases. The CDR3 covers 14 residues. J was trimmed by 4 bases and V by 4 bases; bases with no gene match: 2. The V gene's germline CDR1 is MRHNA and CDR2 SNTAGT.

V usage is TRBV11-2 and J usage is TRBJ2-7, with D perhaps being TRBD1 or TRBD2 (6 bases each). The CDR3 totals 13 residues. V was trimmed by 6 bases and J by 4 bases, leaving 13 bases between them. Germline V gene sequence: CDR1 SGHAT, CDR2 FQNNGV. CDR3 region: CASSQTGRYEQYF. CDR3 DNA sequence: TGTGCCAGCAGTCAAACAGGGAGGTACGAGCAGTACTTC. Combining the CDR3 with reference TRBV11-2 and TRBJ2-7 gives the whole variable domain EAGVAQSPRYKIIEKRQSVAFWCNPISGHATLYWYQQILGQGPKLLIQFQNNGVVDDSQLPKDRFSAERLKGVDSTLKIQPAKLEDSAVYLCASSQTGRYEQYFGPGTRLTVT.

This sequence joins TRBV2 and TRBJ1-2, with a weak D call TRBD1 (5 bases). The CDR3 has 12 amino acids. V was shortened by 1 base and J by 8 bases, with 8 bases between the two germline ends. Germline V gene data show CDR1 as SNHLY and CDR2 as FYNNEI. CDR3 residues: CASSEGGVGYTF. CDR3 DNA sequence: TGTGCCAGCAGTGAAGGGGGCGTAGGCTACACCTTC.

This clone was counted between two and nine times. The chain employs TRBV7-6 and TRBJ2-7; D possibly uses TRBD1 or TRBD2 (5 bases each). CDR1 and CDR2 from the germline V gene are SGHVS and FNYEAQ. Trimming left V 2 bases short and J 2 bases short, with 13 bases between. The CDR3 is made up of 15 amino acids. The CDR3 loop is CASSLWPRDPYEQYF. CDR3 DNA sequence: TGTGCCAGCAGCTTATGGCCTCGGGACCCCTACGAGCAGTACTTC.

This sequence joins TRBV19 and TRBJ1-1, with D tentatively TRBD1 (5 bases). The germline CDR1 and CDR2 sequences are LNHDA and SQIVND (reference sequence). CDR3 length: 13 amino acids. Trimming took off 6 bases at V and 4 bases at J, with 12 bases between the two ends. The CDR3 sequence: CASRLAGGTEAFF. In DNA, the CDR3 is TGTGCCAGTAGATTAGCCGGGGGCACTGAAGCTTTCTTT. Combining the CDR3 with reference TRBV19 and TRBJ1-1 gives the whole variable domain DGGITQSPKYLFRKEGQNVTLSCEQNLNHDAMYWYRQDPGQGLRLIYYSQIVNDFQKGDIAEGYSVSREKKESFPLTVTSAQKNPTAFYLCASRLAGGTEAFFGQGTRLTVV.

The rearrangement joins TRBV30 to TRBJ2-4; D is possibly TRBD1 or TRBD2 (5 bases each). The germline CDR1 and CDR2 sequences are GTSNPN and SVGIG (reference sequence). V lost 2 bases and J 4 bases, leaving 21 bases between the germline ends. The CDR3 length is 17 residues. Here the CDR3 reads CAWSPGGGDTGKNIQYF. In nucleotides, the CDR3 is TGTGCCTGGAGTCCTGGGGGTGGCGACACTGGAAAAAACATTCAGTACTTC.

A few counts support this clone. The rearrangement links TRBV9 to TRBJ2-1, with 12 bases that match TRBD2. Germline assignment: CDR1 SGDLS and CDR2 YYNGEE. The CDR3 extends over 16 amino acids. The trim removed 4 bases at V and 9 bases at J, leaving 11 bases unmatched. The CDR3 reads CASSTRTSGVQVEQFF. The CDR3 DNA is TGTGCCAGCAGCACGCGGACTAGCGGGGTTCAGGTTGAGCAGTTCTTC.

In DNA, the CDR3 is TGTGCCAGCAGCCCCATGGACAAAAAGGGGAACACTGAAGCTTTCTTT. Translating gives CASSPMDKKGNTEAFF. The chain joins TRBV7-9 to TRBJ1-1; tentatively, D is TRBD1 (5 bases). Trimming cost V 5 bases and J 1 base, with 17 bases left between them. The CDR3 loop spans 16 amino acids. CDR1 is SEHNR and CDR2 is FQNEAQ in the germline V gene (reference sequence).

The genes are TRBV7-2 and TRBJ2-3; 8 nucleotides align to TRBD2. This CDR3 is built from 15 residues. CDR1 is SGHTA, CDR2 FQGNSA, per germline. V gave up 1 base and J gave up 4 bases; unmatched junction bases: 4. CDR3 in amino acids: CASSLDRGGADTQYF. The CDR3 coding sequence is TGTGCCAGCAGCTTAGATCGGGGGGGTGCAGATACGCAGTATTTT.

The gene calls are TRBV5-6 and TRBJ2-7, with D unclear. This CDR3 comprises 13 residues. The V end was cut by 0 bases, the J end by 0 bases, with 4 bases between. Germline CDR1 SGHDT, CDR2 YYEEEE. CDR3: CASSLVHSYEQYF. Written as DNA, the CDR3 is TGTGCCAGCAGCTTGGTGCACTCCTACGAGCAGTACTTC.

The chain is built from TRBV28 and TRBJ2-1, with D tentatively TRBD1 (5 bases). CDR3 length equals 14 residues. V lost 4 bases and J 6 bases, leaving 13 bases between the germline ends. From germline, CDR1 is MDHEN and CDR2 SYDVKM. CDR3: CASSSDSVVNEQFF. CDR3 coding DNA: TGTGCCAGCAGTTCTGACAGCGTCGTCAATGAGCAGTTCTTC.

The chain links TRBV19 to TRBJ2-1; TRBD2 aligns across 9 bases. Trimming removed 5 bases from V and 6 bases from J; junction bases left unmatched: 8. This CDR3 has 15 residues. Germline V lookup: CDR1 LNHDA, CDR2 SQIVND (reference sequence). In DNA, the CDR3 is TGTGCCAGTAGTGAGCGGGGGGAGCCTAGCAATGAGCAGTTCTTC. This sequence encodes CASSERGEPSNEQFF.